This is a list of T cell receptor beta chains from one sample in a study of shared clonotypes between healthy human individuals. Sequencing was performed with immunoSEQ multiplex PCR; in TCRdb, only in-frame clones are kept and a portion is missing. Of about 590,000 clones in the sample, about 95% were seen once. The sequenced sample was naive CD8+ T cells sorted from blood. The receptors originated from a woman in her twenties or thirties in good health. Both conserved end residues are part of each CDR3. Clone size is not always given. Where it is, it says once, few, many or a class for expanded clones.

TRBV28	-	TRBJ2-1	CASSSRTAPNEQFF
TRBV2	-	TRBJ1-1	CASNIQGDTEAFF
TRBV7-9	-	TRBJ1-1	CASSLIQLTPEAFF
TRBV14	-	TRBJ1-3	CASSQLAANGNTIYF
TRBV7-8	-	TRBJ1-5	CASSPGGAGNQPQHF
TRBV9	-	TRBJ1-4	CASSVGGTGNEKLFF
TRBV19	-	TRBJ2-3	CASSLSGIVTDTQYF
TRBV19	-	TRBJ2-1	CASSMVASTYNEQFF
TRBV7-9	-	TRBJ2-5	CASSLVSGAEETQYF
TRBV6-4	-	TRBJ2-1	CATSISGTRTYNEQFF
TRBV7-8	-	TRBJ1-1	CASRGTGDTEAFF
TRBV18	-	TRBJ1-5	CASSHEEAEGNQPQHF
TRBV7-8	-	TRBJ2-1	CASSYRLAGSSYNEQFF
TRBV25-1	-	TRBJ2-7	CASSEYLGSYEQYF
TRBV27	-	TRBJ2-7	CASSLGVGTREDEQYF
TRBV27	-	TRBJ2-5	CASSSSTGGRMEQYF
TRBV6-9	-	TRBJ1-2	CASSYPGQGFYGYTF
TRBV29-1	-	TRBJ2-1	CSTAGTPAGREQFF
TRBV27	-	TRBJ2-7	CASSSRDHRYEQYF
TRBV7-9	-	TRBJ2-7	CASSLASGVKYEQYF
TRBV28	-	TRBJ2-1	CASDSGSPLEQFF
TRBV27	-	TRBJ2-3	CASSSRGHSTDTQYF
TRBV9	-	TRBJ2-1	CASSAPREPYLEQFF
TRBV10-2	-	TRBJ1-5	CASSGETGQGGFFSNQPQHF
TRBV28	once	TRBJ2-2	CASTLRVSNTGELFF
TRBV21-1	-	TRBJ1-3	CASSKTLGGGPGNTIYF
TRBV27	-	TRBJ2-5	CASSLRSQGPGLYF
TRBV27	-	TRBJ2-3	CASSLSPGAGISTDTQYF
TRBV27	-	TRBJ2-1	CASSAQGLAGGNEQFF
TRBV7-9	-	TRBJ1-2	CASSPPVGAYGYTF
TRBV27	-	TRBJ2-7	CASRLAGSSYEQYF
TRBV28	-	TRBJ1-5	CASSWMESNQPQHF
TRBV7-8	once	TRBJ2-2	CASSPGEAGELFF
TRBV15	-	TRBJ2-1	CATSRESHKQFF
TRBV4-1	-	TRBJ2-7	CASSQDSYNSYEQYF
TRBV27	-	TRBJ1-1	CASSLNRRAEAFF
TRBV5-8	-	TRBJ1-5	CASSLAAPYF
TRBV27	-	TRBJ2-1	CASSLKAGGINEQFF
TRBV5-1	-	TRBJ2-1	CASSSPGLPYNEQFF
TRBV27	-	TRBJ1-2	CASSSGTGGVGYTF
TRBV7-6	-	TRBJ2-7	CASSEEPRDRVSSYEQYF
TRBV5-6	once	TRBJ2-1	CASSSGLAGGLHNEQFF
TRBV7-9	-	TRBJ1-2	CASSFGGPYGYTF
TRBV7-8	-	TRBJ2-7	CASSPLVSRSYEQYF
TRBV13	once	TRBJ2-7	CASSLGGTSPHEQYF
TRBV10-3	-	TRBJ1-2	CAISVGDPSYGYTF